The 8 T cell receptor beta chains in this list originate from one sample, sequenced in a study of naive and memory T cell subsets. Ligated cDNA underwent four rounds of PCR with nested alpha and beta constant region primers and SP2. TCRdb processed the 5' RACE reads anew with MiXCR; each CDR3 protein has one entry. This table has more than 50,000 distinct CDR3 sequences, under 8.5% appearing once. TCR cDNA received a 3' ligated oligonucleotide that carried a UMI. These receptors all come from a male donor in good health.

This clonotype has more than one count but fewer than ten. V usage is TRBV18 and J usage is TRBJ2-6; the D gene is possibly TRBD2 (6 bases). The germline V gene encodes CDR1 KGHSH and CDR2 LQKENI. The CDR3 spans 19 residues. V was clipped by 6 bases and J by 3 bases, with 24 bases between them. The CDR3 sequence is CASSPGRGGFGFGANVLTF. For the CDR3, the DNA is TGTGCCAGCTCTCCAGGGCGGGGAGGCTTCGGCTTTGGGGCCAACGTCCTGACTTTC.

This clonotype was counted many times. The J gene is TRBJ1-4, the V gene TRBV7-2, with D tentatively TRBD1 (5 bases). This CDR3 has 18 amino acids. The ends were cut back, 3 bases at V and 8 bases at J, with 25 bases in the middle. The germline V gene has CDR1 SGHTA and CDR2 FQGNSA. The CDR3 DNA sequence: TGTGCCAGCAGCTTGGGACCCAAAGAAGCAGGGTTTCGCGAAAAACTGTTTTTT. It codes for CASSLGPKEAGFREKLFF.

This clonotype was recorded at least ten times. The chain carries TRBV3-1 and TRBJ2-3; D is perhaps TRBD1 (5 bases). The CDR3 totals 16 residues. Germline lookup yields CDR1 LGHDT and CDR2 YNNKEL (reference sequence). V lost 2 bases and J lost 1, with 13 bases in between. The chain's CDR3 is CASSQQSTGRTDTQYF. The CDR3 DNA reads TGTGCCAGCAGCCAACAGTCCACAGGCCGCACAGATACGCAGTATTTT.

Many counts were recorded for this clonotype. The J gene is TRBJ2-2, the V gene TRBV2, with D possibly being TRBD1 (5 bases). The CDR3 length is 15 residues. The V gene lost 6 bases and the J gene lost 1 base, with 12 bases spanning the gap. Germline V lookup: CDR1 SNHLY, CDR2 FYNNEI. The CDR3 spells CASSGLGQNTGELFF. In DNA, the CDR3 is TGTGCCAGCAGCGGGCTGGGGCAGAACACCGGGGAGCTGTTTTTT. The full variable domain, completed using reference TRBV2 and TRBJ2-2, is EPEVTQTPSHQVTQMGQEVILRCVPISNHLYFYWYRQILGQKVEFLVSFYNNEISEKSEIFDDQFSVERPDGSNFTLKIRSTKLEDSAMYFCASSGLGQNTGELFFGEGSRLTVL.

This clonotype has at least ten counts. CDR3 residues: CASSPRDRGNSQPQHF. For the CDR3, the DNA is TGTGCCAGCAGTCCCAGAGACAGGGGAAATAGTCAGCCCCAGCATTTT. The rearrangement uses TRBV27 and TRBJ1-5; 8 bases match TRBD1. The CDR3 consists of 16 residues. Per the germline V gene, CDR1 is MNHEY and CDR2 is SMNVEV (reference sequence). V shed 5 bases, J shed 6 bases, and the junction held 12 bases outside the gene matches.

This clonotype was seen a handful of times. The J gene is TRBJ1-1, the V gene TRBV6-1; D is uncertain. The CDR3 consists of 14 residues. The V and J ends lost 5 bases and 0 bases respectively, with 10 bases between them. Germline loops: CDR1 MNHNS, CDR2 SASEGT. The CDR3, as DNA: TGTGCCAGCAGTCCCGGACTCATGAACACTGAAGCTTTCTTT. This encodes CASSPGLMNTEAFF.

This clonotype has a handful of counts. The chain has TRBV5-1 and TRBJ1-2, with D hard to call. The CDR3 is 12 residues long. Germline V CDR1 and CDR2: SGHRS, YFSETQ. The germline V and J ends were trimmed by 0 bases and 7 bases, with 7 bases remaining between them. CDR3 coding DNA: TGCGCCAGCAGCTTGGGAGGTAGTGGCTACACCTTC. Translated, it gives CASSLGGSGYTF. Filled out from reference TRBV5-1 and TRBJ1-2, the complete variable domain reads KAGVTQTPRYLIKTRGQQVTLSCSPISGHRSVSWYQQTPGQGLQFLFEYFSETQRNKGNFPGRFSGRQFSNSRSEMNVSTLELGDSALYLCASSLGGSGYTFGSGTRLTVV.

This clonotype was found a few times. The chain carries TRBV24-1 and TRBJ1-2, with D perhaps matching TRBD1 (6 bases). Germline loops: CDR1 KGHDR, CDR2 SFDVKD. There are 13 residues in the CDR3. V was trimmed by 7 bases and J by 4 bases, leaving 12 bases between them. CDR3 nucleotide sequence: TGTGCCACCAGCACAGGGTCGGGCTATGGCTACACCTTC. Translated: CATSTGSGYGYTF.